A single sample is the source of the 26 T cell receptor beta chains below, sequenced in a study of T cell responses to AZD1222 COVID-19 vaccine. Generated by immunoSEQ multiplex PCR, the TCRdb table keeps only in-frame clones and is missing some. Here the sample spans 95,000 to 150,000 clones, 84% being singletons. The sequenced sample was peripheral blood, obtained 28 days after the second AZD1222 dose. The receptors stem from an adult who received the AZD1222 COVID-19 vaccine.

This chain connects TRBV18 to TRBJ1-1, with D possibly being TRBD1 (5 bases). Germline V gives CDR1 KGHSH, CDR2 LQKENI. V lost 1 base, J lost 2 bases, and 14 bases lay in between. This CDR3 region has 16 residues. CDR3 residues: CASSPRDSALNTEAFF. DNA for the CDR3: TGTGCCAGCTCACCACGCGACAGCGCTCTAAACACTGAAGCTTTCTTT.

The genes are TRBV29-1 and TRBJ1-1; D not resolved. CDR1 is SQVTM, CDR2 ANQGSEA, per germline. Trimming cost V 4 bases and J 8 bases, with 11 bases left between them. The CDR3 is 11 amino acids. In DNA form, the CDR3 reads TGCAGCGTTGCTACAGCCCGCGAAGCTTTCTTT. It translates to CSVATAREAFF.

The chain is built from TRBV28 and TRBJ1-6, with D uncertain. Per germline, CDR1 MDHEN and CDR2 SYDVKM. CDR3 length: 15 amino acids. The V end was cut by 6 bases, the J end by 7 bases, with 16 bases between. The CDR3 DNA reads as TGTGCCAGCAGCCTTTACACGGGGTTGAATTCACCCCTCCACTTT. This sequence encodes CASSLYTGLNSPLHF. The whole variable domain, filled in from reference TRBV28 and TRBJ1-6, reads DVKVTQSSRYLVKRTGEKVFLECVQDMDHENMFWYRQDPGLGLRLIYFSYDVKMKEKGDIPEGYSVSREKKERFSLILESASTNQTSMYLCASSLYTGLNSPLHFGNGTRLTVT.

The chain links TRBV19 to TRBJ2-1; 7 bases agree with TRBD2. The CDR3 loop spans 14 amino acids. Per germline, CDR1 LNHDA and CDR2 SQIVND (reference sequence). V lost 2 bases, J lost 9 bases, and 7 bases stayed unmatched. CDR3 sequence: CASSIMGGGVEQFF. DNA of the CDR3: TGTGCCAGTAGTATAATGGGGGGAGGGGTTGAGCAGTTCTTC.

This chain uses TRBV5-5 with TRBJ1-1; D is perhaps TRBD1 (5 bases). The V gene lost 6 bases and the J gene lost 0 bases, with 9 bases spanning the gap. The germline CDR1 and CDR2 sequences are SGHKS and YYEKEE (reference sequence). This CDR3 has 13 residues. In nucleotides, the CDR3 is TGTGCCAGCACCGGGACGCTGAACACTGAAGCTTTCTTT. The encoded protein is CASTGTLNTEAFF.

This clone was seen more than once but under ten times. The chain is built from TRBV6-5 and TRBJ1-4, with D possibly being TRBD1 (5 bases). CDR3 size: 15 residues. V dropped 0 bases and J dropped 6 bases, with 11 bases sitting between them. Germline values: CDR1 MNHEY, CDR2 SVGAGI. The chain's CDR3 is CASSYSQGGHEKLFF. For the CDR3, the DNA is TGTGCCAGCAGTTACTCGCAGGGTGGGCATGAAAAACTGTTTTTT.

CDR3 bases: TGCGCCAGCAGCTCGAGGGGGACGCAGAGCTCTGGAAACACCATATATTTT. Translating gives CASSSRGTQSSGNTIYF. The chain recombines TRBV5-1 with TRBJ1-3; tentatively, D is TRBD1 (6 bases). This CDR3 has 17 amino acids. Germline CDR1 reads SGHRS; CDR2 reads YFSETQ. Trimming removed 3 bases from V and 0 bases from J, with 16 bases in between. Drawing the rest from reference TRBV5-1 and TRBJ1-3, the complete variable domain is KAGVTQTPRYLIKTRGQQVTLSCSPISGHRSVSWYQQTPGQGLQFLFEYFSETQRNKGNFPGRFSGRQFSNSRSEMNVSTLELGDSALYLCASSSRGTQSSGNTIYFGEGSWLTVV.

This clone came up once. The chain uses TRBV19 and TRBJ2-6; 11 nucleotides match TRBD1. The CDR3 totals 20 residues. The germline V gene encodes CDR1 LNHDA and CDR2 SQIVND (reference sequence). V lost 4 bases and J lost 0; bases outside the gene matches: 11. The CDR3 sequence: CASSTLPGQGDLSGANVLTF. In DNA form, the CDR3 reads TGTGCCAGTAGTACCCTTCCGGGACAGGGGGACCTCTCTGGGGCCAACGTCCTGACTTTC.

This clone showed up just a few times. The CDR3 sequence is CASSLLKFRKMDEQFF. The CDR3 bases are TGCGCCAGCAGTTTATTGAAGTTCCGCAAGATGGATGAGCAGTTCTTC. The J gene is TRBJ2-1, the V gene TRBV10-2, with D unclear. Trimming shortened V by 5 bases and J by 8 bases, and 22 bases separated the two germline ends. CDR3 length: 16 residues. Germline V gives CDR1 WSHSY, CDR2 SAAADI.

The chain recombines TRBV19 with TRBJ1-2, with 9 bases fitting TRBD1. J lost 4 bases, V lost 8 bases, and 5 bases had no gene match. Per germline, CDR1 LNHDA and CDR2 SQIVND (reference sequence). The CDR3 is made up of 13 amino acids. CDR3 in amino acids: CASSPDRGYGYTF. CDR3 sequence (DNA): TGTGCCAGTTCTCCGGACAGGGGCTATGGCTACACCTTC. Complete variable domain (other parts from reference TRBV19 and TRBJ1-2): DGGITQSPKYLFRKEGQNVTLSCEQNLNHDAMYWYRQDPGQGLRLIYYSQIVNDFQKGDIAEGYSVSREKKESFPLTVTSAQKNPTAFYLCASSPDRGYGYTFGSGTRLTVV.

This clone was observed once. This chain connects TRBV29-1 to TRBJ1-2; D is unclear. Germline CDR1 reads SQVTM; CDR2 reads ANQGSEA. The CDR3 runs to 12 residues. V lost 2 bases, J lost 7 bases, and 11 bases lay in between. The CDR3 here is CSVESVDGGYTF. The DNA for the CDR3 is TGCAGCGTTGAATCGGTGGACGGTGGCTACACCTTC.

This chain uses TRBV20-1 with TRBJ1-5, with D unresolved. CDR1 and CDR2 from the germline V gene are DFQATT and SNEGSKA (reference sequence). The CDR3 contains 11 residues. V shed 0 bases and J shed 7 bases, with 4 bases lying between them. The CDR3 DNA follows: TGCAGTGCTAGAGATGAACAGCCCCAGCATTTT. Its protein product is CSARDEQPQHF.

The rearrangement uses TRBV20-1 and TRBJ2-1, with 8 bases identical to TRBD2. The length of the CDR3 is 14 residues. CDR1 is DFQATT, CDR2 SNEGSKA, per germline (reference sequence). After removal of 6 bases from V and 7 bases from J, the junction contained 11 bases not matched to a gene. The CDR3 nucleotides read TGCAGTGCCAGTCCAGCGGGGGCCTGGAATGAGCAGTTCTTC. Amino acid sequence: CSASPAGAWNEQFF.

This chain links TRBV18 with TRBJ1-2; TRBD1 matches at 10 bases. This CDR3 has 14 amino acids. V trimming: 3 bases; J trimming: 6 bases; junction bases outside the gene matches: 4. Germline V gene sequence: CDR1 KGHSH, CDR2 LQKENI. The CDR3 DNA reads TGTGCCAGCTCACCCGGGACAGGGGTAAATGGCTACACCTTC. This codes for CASSPGTGVNGYTF.

V and J are TRBV19 and TRBJ1-2; 8 bases map to TRBD1. CDR1 and CDR2 from the germline V gene are LNHDA and SQIVND (reference sequence). The V segment lost 0 bases and the J segment 5 bases; nucleotides outside the gene matches: 11. The CDR3 loop spans 17 amino acids. This chain's CDR3 is CASSIDLGQGAYYGYTF. The CDR3 bases are TGTGCCAGTAGTATAGATCTCGGACAGGGAGCCTATTATGGCTACACCTTC.

This clone was seen once. The chain joins TRBV29-1 to TRBJ1-6; D remains unclear. Deletions cut 4 bases from V and 7 bases from J, with 11 bases between. Germline assignment: CDR1 SQVTM and CDR2 ANQGSEA. The CDR3 is made up of 13 amino acids. In DNA form, the CDR3 reads TGCAGCGTTGGAGGCACAGCCAATTCACCCCTCCACTTT. The encoded protein is CSVGGTANSPLHF.

CDR3: CASSIDRVSEAFF. For the CDR3, the DNA is TGCGCCAGCAGCATAGACAGGGTCTCTGAAGCTTTCTTT. The V gene is TRBV5-1, the J gene TRBJ1-1; 7 bases map to TRBD1. This CDR3 has 13 residues. V trimming: 4 bases; J trimming: 6 bases; junction bases outside the gene matches: 6. Germline V gives CDR1 SGHRS, CDR2 YFSETQ.

This clone appeared a single time. The V gene is TRBV28, the J gene TRBJ1-4, with a tentative D call TRBD1 (6 bases). Germline assignment: CDR1 MDHEN and CDR2 SYDVKM. The CDR3 runs to 12 residues. The V end lost 7 bases, the J end lost 14 bases, and 17 bases lay between the germline ends. The CDR3 loop reads CASTRGGIRLFF. The DNA for the CDR3 is TGTGCCAGCACCCGAGGGGGGATTCGCCTGTTTTTT.

The V call is TRBV7-9, the J call TRBJ2-7; D is possibly TRBD1 (6 bases). The V and J ends lost 8 bases and 7 bases respectively, with 18 bases between them. The CDR3 has 13 residues. From germline, CDR1 is SEHNR and CDR2 FQNEAQ (reference sequence). The CDR3 DNA is TGTGCCAGCGCCTCAGGGGCTTCTGGAGAGCAGTACTTC. Amino acid sequence: CASASGASGEQYF.

On this clone: This CDR3 is also generated by other DNA sequences in the sample. This chain connects TRBV15 to TRBJ2-1, with 8 bases aligning to TRBD1. The V gene end was trimmed by 3 bases and the J gene end by 3 bases; junction bases not matched to a gene: 4. The CDR3 extends over 15 amino acids. From germline, CDR1 is LNHNV and CDR2 YYDKDF (reference sequence). CDR3 residues: CATSSDRGSYNEQFF. In nucleotides, the CDR3 is TGTGCCACCAGCAGCGACAGGGGAAGCTACAATGAGCAGTTCTTC. Looking up the rest from reference TRBV15 and TRBJ2-1 gives the full variable domain: DAMVIQNPRYQVTQFGKPVTLSCSQTLNHNVMYWYQQKSSQAPKLLFHYYDKDFNNEADTPDNFQSRRPNTSFCFLDIRSPGLGDTAMYLCATSSDRGSYNEQFFGPGTRLTVL.

The CDR3 bases are TGTGCCAGCAGTTACTCGACAGGGGGAGTTACAGATACGCAGTATTTT. This sequence encodes CASSYSTGGVTDTQYF. The V call is TRBV6-5, the J call TRBJ2-3, with TRBD1 matching 9 bases. There are 16 residues in the CDR3. With 0 bases clipped from V and 3 bases from J, the junction kept 4 bases outside the gene matches. CDR1 is MNHEY, CDR2 SVGAGI, per germline.

The V and J genes are TRBV5-4 and TRBJ1-6, with 9 nucleotides matching TRBD1. Germline-derived CDR1 and CDR2 are SGHNT and YYREEE (reference sequence). The CDR3 is made up of 15 amino acids. Unmatched junction bases numbered 6, after V lost 4 bases and J lost 7 bases. DNA of the CDR3: TGTGCCAGCAGCCAACCGGGACAGGGAAATTCACCCCTCCACTTT. Protein sequence: CASSQPGQGNSPLHF. The full variable domain, completed using reference TRBV5-4 and TRBJ1-6, is ETGVTQSPTHLIKTRGQQVTLRCSSQSGHNTVSWYQQALGQGPQFIFQYYREEENGRGNFPPRFSGLQFPNYSSELNVNALELDDSALYLCASSQPGQGNSPLHFGNGTRLTVT.

This clone appeared a single time. This sequence joins TRBV28 and TRBJ1-2; 8 bases fit TRBD1. The V gene end was trimmed by 3 bases and the J gene end by 8 bases; junction bases not matched to a gene: 11. CDR3 size: 15 residues. Germline lookup yields CDR1 MDHEN and CDR2 SYDVKM. As DNA, the CDR3 is TGTGCCAGCAGTTTGAAGCCCGGACAGGGTGGAGGCTACACCTTC. This sequence encodes CASSLKPGQGGGYTF.

V and J are TRBV18 and TRBJ1-4, with a weak D call TRBD1 (6 bases). The V end was cut by 3 bases, the J end by 8 bases, with 13 bases between. Germline V lookup: CDR1 KGHSH, CDR2 LQKENI. The CDR3 has 14 amino acids. CDR3 protein: CASSPGSRGEKLFF. CDR3 sequence (DNA): TGTGCCAGCTCACCGGGCTCAAGGGGGGAAAAACTGTTTTTT.

As for this clone: Within the sample, other DNA sequences also encode this same CDR3. The chain has TRBV10-1 and TRBJ2-3; D is tentatively TRBD1 or TRBD2 (5 bases each). CDR1 and CDR2 (germline): WNHNN, SYGVQD (reference sequence). The CDR3 is 13 residues long. The V gene lost 4 bases and the J gene lost 5 bases, with 10 bases spanning the gap. The CDR3 DNA sequence: TGCGCCAGCAGTGGAGGGGTGGGAGATACGCAGTATTTT. As protein: CASSGGVGDTQYF.

V gene TRBV9 combines with J gene TRBJ1-6; D gene unclear. CDR1 and CDR2 (germline): SGDLS, YYNGEE. V lost 3 bases and J lost 5, with 6 bases in between. The CDR3 is made up of 13 amino acids. The CDR3 bases are TGTGCCAGCAGCGGGGATAATAATTCACCCCTCCACTTT. The encoded protein is CASSGDNNSPLHF. Full variable domain (missing parts from reference TRBV9 and TRBJ1-6): DSGVTQTPKHLITATGQRVTLRCSPRSGDLSVYWYQQSLDQGLQFLIQYYNGEERAKGNILERFSAQQFPDLHSELNLSSLELGDSALYFCASSGDNNSPLHFGNGTRLTVT.